Listed below are T cell receptor beta chains from one sample, sequenced in a study of Ad26.COV2.S vaccination and SARS-CoV-2 variants. TCRdb's copy holds only in-frame clones and misses some; the assay was immunoSEQ multiplex PCR. The table includes about 350,000 clones, less than 90% detected once. Sequenced here: peripheral blood, sampled in a trial of Ad26.COV2.S vaccine versus placebo. The receptors shown here come from a person aged 18-65 years who received the Ad26.COV2.S COVID-19 vaccine or a placebo. Both conserved end residues are part of each CDR3. Fields, in order: clone size, J gene, D gene, V gene, CDR3 protein, CDR3 DNA. A D gene is named only where the DNA matches it firmly. Clone size, where shown, is once, few, many, or a class for clones that have expanded.

size: -; J: TRBJ1-3; D: -; V: TRBV19; CDR3: CASDPTGSGNTIYF; DNA: TGTGCCAGTGATCCGACAGGCTCTGGAAACACCATATATTTT
size: -; J: TRBJ2-5; D: TRBD1; V: TRBV11-2; CDR3: CASSDPGQGISETQYF; DNA: TGTGCCAGCAGCGACCCGGGACAGGGGATATCCGAGACCCAGTACTTC
size: -; J: TRBJ1-2; D: -; V: TRBV20-1; CDR3: CSARQGHGYTF; DNA: TGCAGTGCTAGACAGGGGCATGGCTACACCTTC
size: -; J: TRBJ1-2; D: TRBD1; V: TRBV6-6; CDR3: CASSRDRDYGYTF; DNA: TGTGCCAGCAGTCGGGACAGAGACTATGGCTACACCTTC
size: -; J: TRBJ2-1; D: -; V: TRBV7-8; CDR3: CASSPRTGLYNEQFF; DNA: TGTGCCAGCAGCCCACGCACAGGGCTCTACAATGAGCAGTTCTTC
size: -; J: TRBJ2-2; D: -; V: TRBV5-6; CDR3: CASSPGSGELFF; DNA: TGTGCCAGCAGCCCAGGGTCCGGGGAGCTGTTTTTT
size: -; J: TRBJ2-7; D: -; V: TRBV30; CDR3: CAWNGPDSLVYEQYF; DNA: TGTGCCTGGAATGGACCCGACTCGCTGGTTTACGAGCAGTACTTC
size: -; J: TRBJ2-1; D: TRBD1; V: TRBV27; CDR3: CASSFTAGGIYEQFF; DNA: TGTGCCAGCAGTTTTACGGCAGGGGGCATCTATGAGCAGTTCTTC
size: -; J: TRBJ2-2; D: TRBD1; V: TRBV12-5; CDR3: CASGFTGVNTGELFF; DNA: TGTGCTAGTGGGTTCACAGGGGTGAACACCGGGGAGCTGTTTTTT
size: once; J: TRBJ1-5; D: -; V: TRBV10-2; CDR3: CASRAGSTQPQHF; DNA: TGCGCCAGCCGAGCCGGGAGCACTCAGCCCCAGCATTTT
size: -; J: TRBJ2-7; D: TRBD1; V: TRBV19; CDR3: CASSIGQGGSYEQYF; DNA: TGTGCCAGTAGTATTGGACAGGGGGGTTCCTACGAGCAGTACTTC
size: -; J: TRBJ1-4; D: -; V: TRBV5-8; CDR3: CASSLILTGPANEKLFF; DNA: TGTGCCAGCAGCTTGATCCTGACAGGCCCGGCTAATGAAAAACTGTTTTTT
size: -; J: TRBJ2-7; D: TRBD2; V: TRBV9; CDR3: CASSVDPLTGGSYEQYF; DNA: TGTGCCAGCAGCGTAGACCCGCTAACGGGAGGATCCTACGAGCAGTACTTC
size: -; J: TRBJ1-5; D: -; V: TRBV3-1/TRBV3-2; CDR3: CASSRGGVSNQPQHF; DNA: TGTGCCAGCAGCCGGGGAGGGGTCAGCAATCAGCCCCAGCATTTT
size: -; J: TRBJ2-1; D: -; V: TRBV19; CDR3: CASSPLTDRTNEQFF; DNA: TGTGCCAGTAGTCCTCTGACAGATAGGACCAATGAGCAGTTCTTC